The clone carrying this T cell receptor beta chain was detected a few times. The sample is drawn from a study of blood T cell repertoires in COVID-19. Germline loops: CDR1 MNHEY, CDR2 SVGAGI. The CDR3 is made up of 11 amino acids. The V and J ends lost 11 bases and 9 bases respectively, with 11 bases between them. Sequencing was performed with immunoSEQ multiplex PCR; in TCRdb, only in-frame clones are kept and a portion is missing. This sample has more than 200,000 clones, with about 85% found just once. The chain carries TRBV6-5 and TRBJ1-6; tentatively, D is TRBD1 (6 bases). This sequence was found in a woman aged 80 or over with COVID-19, enrolled during active disease. Input material: peripheral blood. CDR3 sequence (DNA): TGTGCCGACCCCAGGGGTTCACCCCTCCACTTT. It codes for CADPRGSPLHF.